This TCR beta chain is from a study of blood T cell repertoires in COVID-19. Here immunoSEQ multiplex PCR was the method, and the copy in TCRdb shows in-frame clones only, minus some. The sample lists some 180,000 clones; about four fifths were seen once. Looked up from germline, CDR1 is PRHDT and CDR2 is FYEKMQ (reference sequence). With V trimmed by 7 bases and J by 5 bases, 5 bases remained unmatched. The CDR3 has 13 amino acids. The sequenced sample was peripheral blood. The rearrangement joins TRBV13 to TRBJ1-1; 9 nucleotides align to TRBD1. The sequence was obtained from a human donor in a cohort sampled during active COVID-19. In nucleotides, the CDR3 is TGTGCCAGCATGGACAGGGGAGAGACTGAAGCTTTCTTT. It translates to CASMDRGETEAFF. The whole variable domain, filled in from reference TRBV13 and TRBJ1-1, reads AAGVIQSPRHLIKEKRETATLKCYPIPRHDTVYWYQQGPGQDPQFLISFYEKMQSDKGSIPDRFSAQQFSDYHSELNMSSLELGDSALYFCASMDRGETEAFFGQGTRLTVV.